These 7 T cell receptor beta chains came from one sample sequenced in a study of early T cells in non-severe SARS-CoV-2 infection. TCRdb re-analysed the 5' RACE reads in MiXCR, keeping a single row per CDR3 protein. The table shows 80,000 to 95,000 distinct CDR3 sequences, with roughly 15% occurring only once. Sequencing used whole blood. Source of these receptors: an adult who was a healthcare worker with PCR-confirmed SARS-CoV-2 infection or an uninfected control (not recorded which).

This chain connects TRBV24-1 to TRBJ2-1; 11 bases are a match to TRBD2. The CDR3 is made up of 16 amino acids. J was trimmed by 3 bases and V by 3 bases; bases with no gene match: 3. CDR1 and CDR2 (germline): KGHDR, SFDVKD. This CDR3 reads CATSDASGGHYNEQFF. CDR3 sequence (DNA): TGTGCCACCAGTGATGCTAGCGGGGGGCACTACAATGAGCAGTTCTTC.

This clonotype was detected a few times. The genes are TRBV11-2 and TRBJ2-5; D gene unclear. V gave up 3 bases and J gave up 0 bases, with 8 bases separating them. Germline values: CDR1 SGHAT, CDR2 FQNNGV. This CDR3 has 14 amino acids. Here the CDR3 DNA reads TGTGCCAGCAGCTTCGATGCCTACCAAGAGACCCAGTACTTC. Its protein product is CASSFDAYQETQYF.

The chain recombines TRBV19 with TRBJ1-5, with unresolved D. The germline V gene encodes CDR1 LNHDA and CDR2 SQIVND (reference sequence). This CDR3 is 14 amino acids long. V lost 6 bases and J lost 0, with 9 bases in between. CDR3 sequence (DNA): TGTGCCAGTAGCGGTCAGTATAGCAATCAGCCCCAGCATTTT. Protein: CASSGQYSNQPQHF.

This clonotype occurred a few times. This chain uses TRBV25-1 with TRBJ2-3; D could derive from TRBD1 or TRBD2 (6 bases each). The CDR3 consists of 15 residues. Germline CDR1 MGHDK, CDR2 SYGVNS. V was trimmed by 8 bases and J by 7 bases, leaving 22 bases between them. The DNA of the CDR3 is TGTGCCAGCGCCTGGGGGGCGATGGATATGAATACGCAGTATTTT. This codes for CASAWGAMDMNTQYF.

This clonotype was counted many times. The chain combines TRBV5-1 with TRBJ2-3; 9 nucleotides line up with TRBD2. V dropped 1 base and J dropped 3; count of bases not matched to a gene: 6. This CDR3 region has 16 residues. Germline CDR1 is SGHRS and CDR2 is YFSETQ. CDR3 in amino acids: CASSLKAGGLTDTQYF. In nucleotides, the CDR3 is TGCGCCAGCAGCTTGAAGGCGGGGGGGCTGACAGATACGCAGTATTTT.

V gene TRBV18 combines with J gene TRBJ2-7, with no clear D. The germline CDR1 and CDR2 sequences are KGHSH and LQKENI. V lost 0 bases and J lost 7, with 13 bases in between. The CDR3 spans 14 residues. The CDR3 loop is CASSPPPVGWEQYV. DNA of the CDR3: TGTGCCAGCTCACCACCCCCAGTGGGGTGGGAGCAGTACGTC.

This clonotype was recorded a few times. The V and J genes are TRBV9 and TRBJ2-3; no clear D gene. The germline V gene encodes CDR1 SGDLS and CDR2 YYNGEE. V lost 1 base and J 3 bases, leaving 9 bases between the germline ends. The CDR3 consists of 14 residues. The CDR3: CASSVFPMTDTQYF. Here the CDR3 DNA reads TGTGCCAGCAGCGTATTTCCTATGACAGATACGCAGTATTTT.